These T cell receptor beta chains were read from a single sample in a study of T-cell reconstitution after alpha-beta-depleted transplantation in children. Each CDR3 protein gets one entry after TCRdb re-called the PCR reads with MiXCR. The sample holds fewer than 350,000 distinct CDR3 sequences; around 10% are singletons and the top ten take about 25%. Specimen: peripheral blood, collected 180 days after TCRalphabeta/CD19-depleted stem cell transplant. These receptors were collected from a male patient under 10 years old who had a stem cell transplant for chronic granulomatous disease, so the T cells may come from the graft donor. Both conserved end residues are part of each CDR3. The D gene is left open where the match is weak. Some rows mark clone size as missing; the rest say once, few, many or name a class of expanded clone.

many	TRBV7-3	TRBJ1-6	NA	TGTGCCAGCAGCCAAGGCCCTAATTCACCCCTCCACTTT	CASSQGPNSPLHF
many	TRBV5-1	TRBJ2-2	TRBD2	TGCGCCAGCAGCTTCGGGCTAGCGGACCCCACCGGGGAGCTGTTTTTT	CASSFGLADPTGELFF
many	TRBV15	TRBJ2-7	NA	TGTGCCACCAGCAGAGAGGGGACGGGGGTATACGAGCAGTACTTC	CATSREGTGVYEQYF
many	TRBV5-1	TRBJ1-1	TRBD1	TGCGCCAGCAGCGCTCTGACAGGGGGCAACACTGAAGCTTTCTTT	CASSALTGGNTEAFF
many	TRBV7-2	TRBJ2-1	NA	TGTGCCAGCAGCTTAGTTACTAGGGTGAATGAGCAGTTCTTC	CASSLVTRVNEQFF
many	TRBV7-2	TRBJ2-3	TRBD2	TGTGCCAGCAGTTTTACTAGCGGGGGGGCCTCAGATACGCAGTATTTT	CASSFTSGGASDTQYF
many	TRBV12-3/TRBV12-4	TRBJ2-7	TRBD2	TGTGCCAGCAGACGGACTAGCGGGGCCTCCTACGAGCAGTACTTC	CASRRTSGASYEQYF
many	TRBV7-9	TRBJ2-1	TRBD2	TGTGCCTTCATTGCTAGCGGAGATCTCGATGAGCAGTTCTTC	CAFIASGDLDEQFF
NA	TRBV4-3	TRBJ1-3	TRBD1	TGCGCCAGCAGCCGACAGGGGGACGGAAACACCATATATTTT	CASSRQGDGNTIYF
many	TRBV9	TRBJ2-7	TRBD2	TGTGCCAGCAGCAAAAGTCTGCGGCGGGAGGGCCACAACGAGCAGTACTTC	CASSKSLRREGHNEQYF
NA	TRBV5-4	TRBJ2-1	TRBD2	TGTGCCAGCAGCTCTACGGGAGGGGGATTGAATGAGCAGTTCTTC	CASSSTGGGLNEQFF
many	TRBV6-1	TRBJ1-2	NA	TGTGCCAGCAGTGAAGGATGGGGTGGAGCCGGCTACACCTTC	CASSEGWGGAGYTF
many	TRBV15	TRBJ2-7	TRBD1	TGTGCCACCAGCACCACCGGGACAGGGGCCTACGAGCAGTACTTC	CATSTTGTGAYEQYF
NA	TRBV19	TRBJ1-4	NA	TGTGCCAGTAGTGGGCCCCGGCAACCCAATGAAAAACTGTTTTTT	CASSGPRQPNEKLFF
many	TRBV7-6	TRBJ2-3	NA	TGTGCCAGCAGCCGGGTGGTTGGGACCGATAAGGATACGCAGTATTTT	CASSRVVGTDKDTQYF
many	TRBV29-1	TRBJ1-2	NA	TGCAGCGTTGGGGTAGAAGCGGGCTACACCTTC	CSVGVEAGYTF
many	TRBV7-9	TRBJ2-5	NA	TGTGCCAGCAGCTTAGCGCCCTCGGACGGAAAAGAGACCCAGTACTTC	CASSLAPSDGKETQYF
many	TRBV20-1	TRBJ1-1	NA	TGCAGTGCTAGAGAGGGTTCTTGGGCAGCAAACACTGAAGCTTTCTTT	CSAREGSWAANTEAFF
NA	TRBV18	TRBJ2-2	NA	TGTGCCAGCTCACCACTCCAGGAGAACACCGGGGAGCTGTTTTTT	CASSPLQENTGELFF
many	TRBV12-3/TRBV12-4	TRBJ1-1	NA	TGTGCCAGCAGCTTCCGGGACATCACGCAGGCTGAAGCTTTCTTT	CASSFRDITQAEAFF
many	TRBV7-2	TRBJ2-1	TRBD2	TGTGCCAGCAGCTCGAGCGGGGGGACATACAATGAGCAGTTCTTC	CASSSSGGTYNEQFF
many	TRBV20-1	TRBJ2-4	NA	TGCAGTGCTAGAGATCTGAAAAACATTCAGTACTTC	CSARDLKNIQYF
many	TRBV27	TRBJ2-7	TRBD2	TGTGCCAGCAGTTTACAAGCGGGACGCTACGAGCAGTACTTC	CASSLQAGRYEQYF
many	TRBV28	TRBJ1-1	NA	TGTGCCAGCAGTTTTCAGGACCGGCCGAACACTGAAGCTTTCTTT	CASSFQDRPNTEAFF
many	TRBV4-3	TRBJ2-1	TRBD2	TGCGCCAGCAGGAGCGGGGGGGCCAGTGAGCAGTTCTTC	CASRSGGASEQFF
few	TRBV6-2/TRBV6-3	TRBJ2-1	TRBD2	TGTGCCAGCAGTTACTCGAAGACTAGCGGGTCGTCCAATGAGCAGTTCTTC	CASSYSKTSGSSNEQFF
many	TRBV4-2	TRBJ2-7	NA	TGTGCCAGCAGCCAAGAAGGTAGTACCTACGAGCAGTACTTC	CASSQEGSTYEQYF
few	TRBV14	TRBJ2-3	TRBD2	TGTGCCAGCAGCCGCACTAGCGGGAGTGCGGCGGGTGATGGAGATACGCAGTATTTT	CASSRTSGSAAGDGDTQYF
many	TRBV29-1	TRBJ1-2	TRBD1	TGCAGCGTTGACACCATTACAGGGGACTATGGCTACACCTTC	CSVDTITGDYGYTF
many	TRBV29-1	TRBJ1-2	NA	TGCAGCGTCGGAGTGAGGGCCCAAAATGGCTACACCTTC	CSVGVRAQNGYTF
few	TRBV20-1	TRBJ2-1	NA	TGCAGTGCTAGAGATCGATTGTACGGCTTCTACAATGAGCAGTTCTTC	CSARDRLYGFYNEQFF
many	TRBV29-1	TRBJ2-5	TRBD2	TGCAGCGTGGCCCCGGGGGGAGCGGGAAGCGAGACCCAGTACTTC	CSVAPGGAGSETQYF
many	TRBV7-2	TRBJ2-3	NA	TGTGCCAGCAGCCCAGGGACCCTGCGGGCAGATACGCAGTATTTT	CASSPGTLRADTQYF
few	TRBV28	TRBJ2-2	NA	TGTGCCAGCAGGTCCATCTTCACTCCGAACACCGGGGAGCTGTTTTTT	CASRSIFTPNTGELFF
NA	TRBV12-3/TRBV12-4	TRBJ2-7	NA	TGTGCCAGCAGTTTCGGCACGACCTCCTACGAGCAGTACTTC	CASSFGTTSYEQYF
many	TRBV5-1	TRBJ2-7	TRBD1	TGCGCCAGCAGTCGGGACAGGGGGCTCGGTGAGCAGTACTTC	CASSRDRGLGEQYF
many	TRBV5-1	TRBJ2-2	NA	TGCGCCAGCAGCCGCGAGGGGATTACCGGGGAGCTGTTTTTT	CASSREGITGELFF
many	TRBV5-1	TRBJ1-2	TRBD1	TGCGCCAGCAGCTTGGAGGGACAGACTAACTATGGCTACACCTTC	CASSLEGQTNYGYTF
NA	TRBV4-1	TRBJ2-7	TRBD1	TGCGCCAGCAGCCAAGAAGGGGGCCGGATCGACGAGCAGTACTTC	CASSQEGGRIDEQYF
NA	TRBV5-1	TRBJ2-1	NA	TGCGCCAGCAGCTTGGTGGGGACTGGCTACAATGAGCAGTTCTTC	CASSLVGTGYNEQFF
many	TRBV12-3/TRBV12-4	TRBJ2-1	TRBD2	TGTGCCAGCAGAAAGTTAAGGACTAGCGGGAGGGGGTACAATGAGCAGTTCTTC	CASRKLRTSGRGYNEQFF
many	TRBV20-1	TRBJ2-7	TRBD1	TGCAGTGCAACACAGGGGCGCTCCTACGAGCAGTACTTC	CSATQGRSYEQYF
many	TRBV12-3/TRBV12-4	TRBJ1-2	NA	TGTGCCAGCAGTTTAAGGCAGCAGTATGGCTACACCTTC	CASSLRQQYGYTF
NA	TRBV6-9	TRBJ1-1	TRBD1	TGTGCCAGCAGTCACACTCAGGGGGTGAACACTGAAGCTTTCTTT	CASSHTQGVNTEAFF
NA	TRBV28	TRBJ1-3	NA	TGTTCCAGCAGTACGAGGCCGGGACAAGGCAGGAACACCATATATTTT	CSSSTRPGQGRNTIYF
many	TRBV5-5	TRBJ2-1	NA	TGTGCCAGCAGCCTGGAGATAGCGGCAAGCTCCTACAATGAGCAGTTCTTC	CASSLEIAASSYNEQFF
many	TRBV5-1	TRBJ2-1	TRBD2	TGCGCCAGCAGCTTGGGGACTAGCGCCAATGAGCAGTTCTTC	CASSLGTSANEQFF
many	TRBV5-1	TRBJ2-1	TRBD1	TGCGCCAGCAGCTTGAAAGGGGGCGTTTTTAACAATGAGCAGTTCTTC	CASSLKGGVFNNEQFF
few	TRBV5-1	TRBJ2-1	TRBD2	TGCGCCAGCAGCTACACAGCGGGGGAGGGGGGGAATGAGCAGTTCTTC	CASSYTAGEGGNEQFF
many	TRBV5-6	TRBJ1-1	NA	TGTGCCAGCAGCTGGAGGGGGTTGAGGGCTGAAGCTTTCTTT	CASSWRGLRAEAFF
many	TRBV7-2	TRBJ1-5	TRBD1	TGTGCCAGCAGCGAGGGACAGGTTAGCAATCAGCCCCAGCATTTT	CASSEGQVSNQPQHF
many	TRBV3-1	TRBJ2-1	TRBD2	TGTGCCAGCAGCCAGATCGGGACTAGATCCTACAATGAGCAGTTCTTC	CASSQIGTRSYNEQFF
NA	TRBV6-1	TRBJ2-5	TRBD1	TGTGCCAGCAACCCCGACCCAGGGGGCGGGGAGACCCAGTACTTC	CASNPDPGGGETQYF
NA	TRBV5-4	TRBJ2-3	TRBD2	TGTGCCAGCAGCCGGAGCGGGAGGACAGATACGCAGTATTTT	CASSRSGRTDTQYF
many	TRBV5-1	TRBJ1-1	NA	TGCGCCAGCAGCCCGTTGCGGGGAACCGAAGCTTTCTTT	CASSPLRGTEAFF
many	TRBV28	TRBJ1-1	NA	TGTGCCAGCAGCGCGCTAGGGGGGTACACTGAAGCTTTCTTT	CASSALGGYTEAFF
many	TRBV6-5	TRBJ1-5	NA	TGTGCCAGCAGTCTCACCGGGGACATTCGCAATCAGCCCCAGCATTTT	CASSLTGDIRNQPQHF
many	TRBV20-1	TRBJ1-1	TRBD1	TGCAGCCCTCGACAGGGGGGCACTGAAGCTTTCTTT	CSPRQGGTEAFF
many	TRBV6-2/TRBV6-3	TRBJ2-7	TRBD2	TGTGCCAGCAGTTCACTAGCGGGACTAACCTACGAGCAGTACTTC	CASSSLAGLTYEQYF
NA	TRBV3-1	TRBJ2-3	NA	TGTGCCTCCTGCCAAGACAGGGACCGAGGGGGGCCTAGCACAGATACGCAGTATTTT	CASCQDRDRGGPSTDTQYF